The rows below give T cell receptor beta chains drawn from one sample of a study of blood T cell repertoires in COVID-19. Sequencing used immunoSEQ multiplex PCR; TCRdb keeps in-frame clones, though not all of them. Here the sample spans approximately 290,000 clones, about 80% being singletons. The specimen was peripheral blood. These receptors were obtained from a person in their 70s with COVID-19, enrolled during active disease. Both conserved end residues are part of each CDR3. The order of the fields is clone size, J gene, V gene, D gene, CDR3 DNA, CDR3 protein. The D gene is left open where the match is weak. Size is stated for part of the rows, as once, few or many counts, or as a class when the clone is expanded.

clone size: NA; J gene: TRBJ1-5; V gene: TRBV4-1; D gene: NA; CDR3 DNA: TGCGCCAGCAGCCAAGATTCAGCGTTCAATCAGCCCCAGCATTTT; CDR3 protein: CASSQDSAFNQPQHF
clone size: NA; J gene: TRBJ2-7; V gene: TRBV7-9; D gene: TRBD2; CDR3 DNA: TGTGCCAGCAGCTTCAGCCCGGGGGGCTACGAGCAGTACTTC; CDR3 protein: CASSFSPGGYEQYF
clone size: many; J gene: TRBJ2-7; V gene: TRBV25-1; D gene: TRBD2; CDR3 DNA: TGTGCCAGCAGGCCCACCGGGACTAGCGGGAGCTACGAGCAGTACTTC; CDR3 protein: CASRPTGTSGSYEQYF
clone size: few; J gene: TRBJ2-3; V gene: TRBV5-4; D gene: TRBD2; CDR3 DNA: TGTGCCGGCAAAGCGGGAGGCACACCGACGCAGTATTTT; CDR3 protein: CAGKAGGTPTQYF
clone size: NA; J gene: TRBJ1-6; V gene: TRBV27; D gene: TRBD1; CDR3 DNA: TGTGCCAGCAGTTTCGCGGGGACAGAATCACCCCTCCACTTT; CDR3 protein: CASSFAGTESPLHF
clone size: few; J gene: TRBJ2-2; V gene: TRBV4-3; D gene: NA; CDR3 DNA: TGCGCCAGCAGCCAGTCAAAGTTCCGGAGGTTAGGGAACACCGGGGAGCTGTTTTTT; CDR3 protein: CASSQSKFRRLGNTGELFF
clone size: NA; J gene: TRBJ1-2; V gene: TRBV7-2; D gene: NA; CDR3 DNA: TGTGCCAGCAGGGAGAGAGCTAACTATGGCTACACCTTC; CDR3 protein: CASRERANYGYTF
clone size: NA; J gene: TRBJ1-5; V gene: TRBV7-9; D gene: NA; CDR3 DNA: TGTGCCAGCAGCTTAGGTCTAGATCAGCCCCAGCATTTT; CDR3 protein: CASSLGLDQPQHF
clone size: few; J gene: TRBJ1-2; V gene: TRBV11-2; D gene: TRBD1; CDR3 DNA: TGTGCCAGCAGCTTGCGACAGGGGCCTCCCTCTGTCCAACTCTACACCTTC; CDR3 protein: CASSLRQGPPSVQLYTF
clone size: NA; J gene: TRBJ2-2; V gene: TRBV2; D gene: NA; CDR3 DNA: TGTGCCAGCAGCTCTAGGACTACGAACACCGGGGAGCTGTTTTTT; CDR3 protein: CASSSRTTNTGELFF
clone size: NA; J gene: TRBJ2-3; V gene: TRBV5-1; D gene: NA; CDR3 DNA: TGCGCCAGCAGCTCGGGGGTCTTCACAGATACGCAGTATTTT; CDR3 protein: CASSSGVFTDTQYF
clone size: NA; J gene: TRBJ1-1; V gene: TRBV6-5; D gene: TRBD1; CDR3 DNA: TGTGCCAGCAGTTATGGGGGACAGGGGACCACTGAAGCTTTCTTT; CDR3 protein: CASSYGGQGTTEAFF
clone size: NA; J gene: TRBJ2-1; V gene: TRBV28; D gene: NA; CDR3 DNA: TGTGCCAGCAGTTCGAGCGGGCCAGTGAGGTATGAGCAGTTCTTC; CDR3 protein: CASSSSGPVRYEQFF
clone size: NA; J gene: TRBJ2-7; V gene: TRBV28; D gene: NA; CDR3 DNA: TGTGCCAGCAGTTTGTCAGGGTGGGGCGAGCAGTACTTC; CDR3 protein: CASSLSGWGEQYF
clone size: NA; J gene: TRBJ1-2; V gene: TRBV6-2/TRBV6-3; D gene: NA; CDR3 DNA: TGTGCCAGCAGTTACTCGACCGGGGATTCCTATGGCTACACCTTC; CDR3 protein: CASSYSTGDSYGYTF
clone size: once; J gene: TRBJ2-7; V gene: TRBV6-6; D gene: TRBD2; CDR3 DNA: TGTGCCAGCAGTTACACTTCCGGACTAGCGGGCTACGAGCAGTACTTC; CDR3 protein: CASSYTSGLAGYEQYF
clone size: NA; J gene: TRBJ1-6; V gene: TRBV18; D gene: NA; CDR3 DNA: TGTGCCAGCTCACCACTAATAAATTCACCCCTCCACTTT; CDR3 protein: CASSPLINSPLHF
clone size: NA; J gene: TRBJ2-7; V gene: TRBV9; D gene: TRBD1; CDR3 DNA: TGTGCCAGCAGCGTGGACCGGGACAGGGTTGTCGAGCAGTACTTC; CDR3 protein: CASSVDRDRVVEQYF
clone size: once; J gene: TRBJ1-2; V gene: TRBV5-4; D gene: NA; CDR3 DNA: TGTGCCAGCTATGGTGGGCAGCCCTATGGCTACACCTTC; CDR3 protein: CASYGGQPYGYTF
clone size: few; J gene: TRBJ1-2; V gene: TRBV27; D gene: TRBD1; CDR3 DNA: TGTGCCAGCAGTTTCCGGACAGGGGCGTATGGCTACACCTTC; CDR3 protein: CASSFRTGAYGYTF
clone size: NA; J gene: TRBJ2-3; V gene: TRBV5-6; D gene: NA; CDR3 DNA: TGTGCCAGCAGCGCTGGGACTTACACAGATACGCAGTATTTT; CDR3 protein: CASSAGTYTDTQYF
clone size: few; J gene: TRBJ2-7; V gene: TRBV18; D gene: TRBD1; CDR3 DNA: TGTGCCAGCTCACCCGGGACAGATTACGAGCAGTACTTC; CDR3 protein: CASSPGTDYEQYF
clone size: NA; J gene: TRBJ1-3; V gene: TRBV29-1; D gene: NA; CDR3 DNA: TGCAGCGGCCTCACAGGGCGGCGAAACACCATATATTTT; CDR3 protein: CSGLTGRRNTIYF
clone size: NA; J gene: TRBJ1-2; V gene: TRBV27; D gene: TRBD1; CDR3 DNA: TGTGCCAGCAAACTGACAGGGGGCATTTTCGGCTATGGCTACACCTTC; CDR3 protein: CASKLTGGIFGYGYTF
clone size: NA; J gene: TRBJ2-7; V gene: TRBV4-1; D gene: TRBD1; CDR3 DNA: TGCGCCAGCAGCCAAAGGACAGGGGGTCTCGGTGAGCAGTACTTC; CDR3 protein: CASSQRTGGLGEQYF
clone size: NA; J gene: TRBJ2-7; V gene: TRBV9; D gene: NA; CDR3 DNA: TGTGCCAGCAGCGCCGCCCCCGACACCTTTAGCTACGAGCAGTACTTC; CDR3 protein: CASSAAPDTFSYEQYF
clone size: NA; J gene: TRBJ2-7; V gene: TRBV28; D gene: NA; CDR3 DNA: TGTGCCAGCCTTCGGCGGGATACCTACGAGCAGTACTTC; CDR3 protein: CASLRRDTYEQYF
clone size: NA; J gene: TRBJ2-3; V gene: TRBV5-1; D gene: NA; CDR3 DNA: TGCGCCAGCCGCAGGGTAGGAAGCGATACGCAGTATTTT; CDR3 protein: CASRRVGSDTQYF
clone size: few; J gene: TRBJ2-2; V gene: TRBV3-1/TRBV3-2; D gene: NA; CDR3 DNA: TGTGCCAGCAGGTATCAGGGGAACACCGGGGAGCTGTTTTTT; CDR3 protein: CASRYQGNTGELFF
clone size: NA; J gene: TRBJ2-7; V gene: TRBV20-1; D gene: NA; CDR3 DNA: TGCAGTGCTAGTGGTTCAACAGTTGGGGCGAGGGAGCAGTACTTC; CDR3 protein: CSASGSTVGAREQYF
clone size: NA; J gene: TRBJ1-4; V gene: TRBV25-1; D gene: TRBD1; CDR3 DNA: TGTGCCAGCCATCCTGGACAGGGGGCAACTAATGAAAAACTGTTTTTT; CDR3 protein: CASHPGQGATNEKLFF
clone size: NA; J gene: TRBJ2-7; V gene: TRBV7-3; D gene: NA; CDR3 DNA: TGTGCCAGCAGCGCTTCGGACAGCTACGAGCAGTACTTC; CDR3 protein: CASSASDSYEQYF
clone size: NA; J gene: TRBJ2-5; V gene: TRBV28; D gene: TRBD1; CDR3 DNA: TGTGCCAGCAGACTTCTGCGGGACAGGCCACAAGAGACCCAGTACTTC; CDR3 protein: CASRLLRDRPQETQYF
clone size: NA; J gene: TRBJ2-7; V gene: TRBV28; D gene: TRBD1; CDR3 DNA: TGTGCCAGCAGTCCCATTGACAGGGACAGGGGCGAGCAGTACTTC; CDR3 protein: CASSPIDRDRGEQYF
clone size: NA; J gene: TRBJ2-3; V gene: TRBV27; D gene: NA; CDR3 DNA: TGTGCCAGCAGTTTGGTCGGACTTCCGGTCAGCACAGATACGCAGTATTTT; CDR3 protein: CASSLVGLPVSTDTQYF
clone size: NA; J gene: TRBJ2-1; V gene: TRBV5-4; D gene: TRBD1; CDR3 DNA: TGTGCCAGCAGCTTGGTGAGGGGGCAAAGCTCCTACAATGAGCAGTTCTTC; CDR3 protein: CASSLVRGQSSYNEQFF